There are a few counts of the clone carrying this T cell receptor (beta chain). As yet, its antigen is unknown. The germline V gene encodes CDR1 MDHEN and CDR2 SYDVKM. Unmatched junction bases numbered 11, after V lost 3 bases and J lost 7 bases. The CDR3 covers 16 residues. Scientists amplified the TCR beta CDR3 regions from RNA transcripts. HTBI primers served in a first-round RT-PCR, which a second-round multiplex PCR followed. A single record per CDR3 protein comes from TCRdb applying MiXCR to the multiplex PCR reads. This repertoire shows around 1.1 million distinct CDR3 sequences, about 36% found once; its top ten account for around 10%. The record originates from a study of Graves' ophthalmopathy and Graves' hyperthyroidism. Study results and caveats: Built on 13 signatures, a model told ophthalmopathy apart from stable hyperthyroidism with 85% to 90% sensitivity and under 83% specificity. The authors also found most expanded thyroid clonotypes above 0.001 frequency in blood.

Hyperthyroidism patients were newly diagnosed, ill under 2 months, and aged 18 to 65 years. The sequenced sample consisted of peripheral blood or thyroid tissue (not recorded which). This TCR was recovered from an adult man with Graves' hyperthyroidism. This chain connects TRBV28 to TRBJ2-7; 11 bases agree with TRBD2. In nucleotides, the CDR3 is TGTGCCAGCAGTTTCCTAGCGGGGGGATCCTCGGGAGAGCAGTACTTC. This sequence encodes CASSFLAGGSSGEQYF.